Listed below are T cell receptor beta chains from one sample, sequenced in a study of blood T cell repertoires in COVID-19. Sequenced by immunoSEQ multiplex PCR; TCRdb stores in-frame clones only, minus some. The data contain 55,000 to 65,000 clones, 60% to 85% of them singletons. Sequencing was done on a sample of peripheral blood. The receptors stem from a man aged 55 to 69 with acute or convalescent COVID-19. Each CDR3 is given with its conserved first and last residue. D genes are given only for firm matches. Only part of the rows carry a size: once, few, many, or a class if the clone is expanded.

d_call: TRBD2
clone_size: .
v_call: TRBV7-2
j_call: TRBJ2-7
cdr3_nt: TGTGCCAGCAGCTTAATGGTAGCGGGGTCCAACGAGCAGTACTTC
cdr3_aa: CASSLMVAGSNEQYF

d_call: .
clone_size: .
v_call: TRBV9
j_call: TRBJ1-5
cdr3_nt: TGTGCCAGCAGCGTCGGGGAACTGGAGCCCCAGCATTTT
cdr3_aa: CASSVGELEPQHF

d_call: TRBD1
clone_size: .
v_call: TRBV25-1
j_call: TRBJ1-4
cdr3_nt: TGTGCCAGCAACGAACCGGGACAGGGAAACGAAAAACTGTTTTTT
cdr3_aa: CASNEPGQGNEKLFF

d_call: TRBD1
clone_size: .
v_call: TRBV5-8
j_call: TRBJ1-5
cdr3_nt: TGTGCCAGCAGCTTGGGAGGACAGGGGGGTCCGCATTTT
cdr3_aa: CASSLGGQGGPHF

d_call: TRBD1
clone_size: .
v_call: TRBV29-1
j_call: TRBJ2-2
cdr3_nt: TGCAGCGTTAGGACAGGGCCAAGTAGCACCGGGGAGCTGTTTTTT
cdr3_aa: CSVRTGPSSTGELFF

d_call: .
clone_size: .
v_call: TRBV28
j_call: TRBJ1-2
cdr3_nt: TGTGCCAGCGGCTTGCCCTATGGCTACACCTTC
cdr3_aa: CASGLPYGYTF

d_call: .
clone_size: once
v_call: TRBV7-2
j_call: TRBJ2-7
cdr3_nt: TGTGCCAGCAGCTTACGTCGGGGGACCGCTTACGAGCAGTACTTC
cdr3_aa: CASSLRRGTAYEQYF

d_call: TRBD1
clone_size: .
v_call: TRBV6-5
j_call: TRBJ1-4
cdr3_nt: TGTGCCAGCAGTCCGCTGGGACAGTTCAATGAAAAACTGTTTTTT
cdr3_aa: CASSPLGQFNEKLFF

d_call: TRBD2
clone_size: .
v_call: TRBV9
j_call: TRBJ2-7
cdr3_nt: TGTGCCAGCAGCGTCTCTGGGACTAACTCCTACGAGCAGTACTTC
cdr3_aa: CASSVSGTNSYEQYF

d_call: .
clone_size: .
v_call: TRBV24-1
j_call: TRBJ2-3
cdr3_nt: TGTGCCACCAGTCACAGGGGCACAGATACGCAGTATTTT
cdr3_aa: CATSHRGTDTQYF

d_call: .
clone_size: .
v_call: TRBV13
j_call: TRBJ1-2
cdr3_nt: TGTGCCAGCAGCCATCGCGGGTATAACTATGGCTACACCTTC
cdr3_aa: CASSHRGYNYGYTF

d_call: .
clone_size: .
v_call: TRBV11-2
j_call: TRBJ1-1
cdr3_nt: TGTGCCAGCAGCTTGGTCGGGGGTGAAGCTTTCTTT
cdr3_aa: CASSLVGGEAFF

d_call: TRBD1
clone_size: .
v_call: TRBV10-3
j_call: TRBJ2-1
cdr3_nt: TGTGCCATCAGTGCGGACAGGGACAATGAGCAGTTCTTC
cdr3_aa: CAISADRDNEQFF

d_call: TRBD1
clone_size: .
v_call: TRBV19
j_call: TRBJ1-5
cdr3_nt: TGTGCCAGTAGTAAGCCGGGACAGGGGCTCCTTTACAATCAGCCCCAGCATTTT
cdr3_aa: CASSKPGQGLLYNQPQHF

d_call: TRBD1
clone_size: few
v_call: TRBV5-5
j_call: TRBJ1-5
cdr3_nt: TGTGCCAGCAGCTCCCAGGGGGATCAGCCCCAGCATTTT
cdr3_aa: CASSSQGDQPQHF

d_call: .
clone_size: .
v_call: TRBV9
j_call: TRBJ1-4
cdr3_nt: TGTGCCAGCAGCGTGGGAGGGACTAATGAAAAACTGTTTTTT
cdr3_aa: CASSVGGTNEKLFF

d_call: TRBD2
clone_size: few
v_call: TRBV5-1
j_call: TRBJ2-7
cdr3_nt: TGCGCCAGCAGCTTGGCCTTGGTAGCGGGGGGTCAATCCTACGAGCAGTACTTC
cdr3_aa: CASSLALVAGGQSYEQYF

d_call: TRBD1
clone_size: .
v_call: TRBV18
j_call: TRBJ1-1
cdr3_nt: TGTGCCAGCTCACCTGGGACAGGGAACACTGAAGCTTTCTTT
cdr3_aa: CASSPGTGNTEAFF

d_call: TRBD1
clone_size: .
v_call: TRBV7-2
j_call: TRBJ2-7
cdr3_nt: TGTGCCAGCAGCCGCCGGACAGGGGGCTCCTACGAGCAGTACTTC
cdr3_aa: CASSRRTGGSYEQYF

d_call: .
clone_size: .
v_call: TRBV20-1
j_call: TRBJ1-3
cdr3_nt: TGCAGTGCTAGTTGGCGGGAGTCTGGAAACACCATATATTTT
cdr3_aa: CSASWRESGNTIYF

d_call: TRBD1
clone_size: .
v_call: TRBV10-3
j_call: TRBJ1-1
cdr3_nt: TGTGCCATCAGTGAAACACAGGGGGGGCCTGAAGCTTTCTTT
cdr3_aa: CAISETQGGPEAFF

d_call: TRBD1
clone_size: .
v_call: TRBV2
j_call: TRBJ1-5
cdr3_nt: TGTGCCAGCAGTAACGTAGGGGGCGCGGGTACTCAGCCCCAGCATTTT
cdr3_aa: CASSNVGGAGTQPQHF

d_call: .
clone_size: .
v_call: TRBV5-1
j_call: TRBJ1-2
cdr3_nt: TGCGCCAGCAGCTTGAGGGGGTCTGGCTACACCTTC
cdr3_aa: CASSLRGSGYTF

d_call: .
clone_size: .
v_call: TRBV4-1
j_call: TRBJ1-4
cdr3_nt: TGCGCCAGCAGCCGCAATCAGGGAAATGAAAAACTGTTTTTT
cdr3_aa: CASSRNQGNEKLFF

d_call: .
clone_size: .
v_call: TRBV4-1
j_call: TRBJ2-3
cdr3_nt: TGCGCCAGCAGCCGGGCCAGCCATACAGGGGATACGCAGTATTTT
cdr3_aa: CASSRASHTGDTQYF

d_call: TRBD1
clone_size: .
v_call: TRBV28
j_call: TRBJ1-2
cdr3_nt: TGTGCCAGCAGTTTGGACAGGGAAGGAGCGGGATTC
cdr3_aa: CASSLDREGAGF

d_call: .
clone_size: .
v_call: TRBV7-2
j_call: TRBJ1-2
cdr3_nt: TGTGCCAGCAGCCTAAACTCGGGAGGCATTAACTATGGCTACACCTTC
cdr3_aa: CASSLNSGGINYGYTF

d_call: .
clone_size: .
v_call: TRBV12-3/TRBV12-4
j_call: TRBJ1-1
cdr3_nt: TGTGCCAGCAGTCCCCGACTCGGTAGTGAAGCTTTCTTT
cdr3_aa: CASSPRLGSEAFF

d_call: TRBD2
clone_size: .
v_call: TRBV9
j_call: TRBJ2-1
cdr3_nt: TGTGCCAGCAGCGCCCCAGCGGGGGGGCCCAATGAGCAGTTCTTC
cdr3_aa: CASSAPAGGPNEQFF

d_call: .
clone_size: .
v_call: TRBV4-2
j_call: TRBJ2-5
cdr3_nt: TGTGCCAGCAGCCAAGATCAGGGCAGCCGGGAGACCCAGTACTTC
cdr3_aa: CASSQDQGSRETQYF

d_call: .
clone_size: few
v_call: TRBV21-1
j_call: TRBJ1-1
cdr3_nt: TGTGCCAGCAGCAAAGGAGGACAGGCGAACACTGAAGCTTTCTTT
cdr3_aa: CASSKGGQANTEAFF

d_call: TRBD2
clone_size: few
v_call: TRBV5-1
j_call: TRBJ2-1
cdr3_nt: TGCGCCAGCAGCTTAGCGGGGGCCTACAATGAGCAGTTCTTC
cdr3_aa: CASSLAGAYNEQFF

d_call: TRBD1
clone_size: .
v_call: TRBV19
j_call: TRBJ1-6
cdr3_nt: TGTGCCGGGGGACAGGGGGGTTCACCCCTCCACTTT
cdr3_aa: CAGGQGGSPLHF

d_call: .
clone_size: .
v_call: TRBV9
j_call: TRBJ1-2
cdr3_nt: TGTGCCAGCAGCGAGACAGTAACTAACTATGGCTACACCTTC
cdr3_aa: CASSETVTNYGYTF

d_call: .
clone_size: .
v_call: TRBV6-5
j_call: TRBJ1-2
cdr3_nt: TGTGCCAGCAACCCCTCAGGGGTTGGGAACTATGGCTACACCTTC
cdr3_aa: CASNPSGVGNYGYTF

d_call: .
clone_size: .
v_call: TRBV25-1
j_call: TRBJ1-1
cdr3_nt: TGTGCCAGCAGTGATAGAGGCAGGGGTAGGACTGAAGCTTTCTTT
cdr3_aa: CASSDRGRGRTEAFF

d_call: TRBD1
clone_size: .
v_call: TRBV24-1
j_call: TRBJ1-1
cdr3_nt: TGTGCCACCAGTGATCCTGGACAGGGCGATTCGGAAGCTTTCTTT
cdr3_aa: CATSDPGQGDSEAFF

d_call: TRBD1
clone_size: .
v_call: TRBV24-1
j_call: TRBJ2-2
cdr3_nt: TGTGCCACCAGTGCCCTCTTGACCGGACAGGGTGGGGCCGGGGAGCTGTTTTTT
cdr3_aa: CATSALLTGQGGAGELFF

d_call: .
clone_size: .
v_call: TRBV19
j_call: TRBJ2-7
cdr3_nt: TGTGCCAGTAGTAGTCCCTACCGTTTCGAGCAGTACTTC
cdr3_aa: CASSSPYRFEQYF

d_call: .
clone_size: .
v_call: TRBV5-8
j_call: TRBJ2-3
cdr3_nt: TGTGCCAGCAGCTCCTGGACAGTCACAGATACGCAGTATTTT
cdr3_aa: CASSSWTVTDTQYF

d_call: .
clone_size: .
v_call: TRBV5-1
j_call: TRBJ1-6
cdr3_nt: TGCGCCAGCAGCTTGGTGGGGGGGCTAAGGAATTCACCCCTCCACTTT
cdr3_aa: CASSLVGGLRNSPLHF

d_call: .
clone_size: .
v_call: TRBV21-1
j_call: TRBJ1-4
cdr3_nt: TGTGCCAGCAGCCAGCCGGGACAGGGTAAAGAAAAACTGTTTTTT
cdr3_aa: CASSQPGQGKEKLFF

d_call: TRBD1
clone_size: .
v_call: TRBV18
j_call: TRBJ2-5
cdr3_nt: TGTGCCAGCTCACCACCGGTGGGGACAGGGTTTCAGACCCAGTACTTC
cdr3_aa: CASSPPVGTGFQTQYF

d_call: TRBD1
clone_size: .
v_call: TRBV5-1
j_call: TRBJ1-1
cdr3_nt: TGCGCCAGCAGCGCGGGACAGTCGAACACTGAAGCTTTCTTT
cdr3_aa: CASSAGQSNTEAFF

d_call: .
clone_size: .
v_call: TRBV7-2
j_call: TRBJ1-4
cdr3_nt: TGTGCCAGCAGGTTTACGCCCGCCACGGATGAAAAACTGTTTTTT
cdr3_aa: CASRFTPATDEKLFF

d_call: .
clone_size: .
v_call: TRBV5-1
j_call: TRBJ1-1
cdr3_nt: TGCGCCAGCTCCTCGGGAGATCAGAACACTGAAGCTTTCTTT
cdr3_aa: CASSSGDQNTEAFF

d_call: TRBD1
clone_size: .
v_call: TRBV27
j_call: TRBJ1-5
cdr3_nt: TGTGCCAGCAGTTACAGGGGAGGTCAGCCCCAGCATTTT
cdr3_aa: CASSYRGGQPQHF

d_call: .
clone_size: .
v_call: TRBV5-1
j_call: TRBJ2-7
cdr3_nt: TGCGCCAGCAGCTTGGCCTTGGGCAGCCAAGCCTACGAGCAGTACTTC
cdr3_aa: CASSLALGSQAYEQYF

d_call: TRBD1
clone_size: .
v_call: TRBV6-1
j_call: TRBJ1-2
cdr3_nt: TGTGCCAGCAGTGAATTGGACAGGGTCTATGGCTACACCTTC
cdr3_aa: CASSELDRVYGYTF

d_call: .
clone_size: .
v_call: TRBV5-4
j_call: TRBJ2-1
cdr3_nt: TGTGCCAGCAGCCCCGTTGGGACTCAGGACAATGAGCAGTTCTTC
cdr3_aa: CASSPVGTQDNEQFF

d_call: TRBD1
clone_size: .
v_call: TRBV18
j_call: TRBJ1-1
cdr3_nt: TGTGCCAGCTCCCCCGGGCAGGACAGGGGCACTGAAGCTTTCTTT
cdr3_aa: CASSPGQDRGTEAFF

d_call: TRBD2
clone_size: .
v_call: TRBV7-3
j_call: TRBJ2-1
cdr3_nt: TGTGCCAGCAGCTTGAAAGTGGCACTAGCGGGGGGGCCGAAAAATGTGGAGCAGTTCTTC
cdr3_aa: CASSLKVALAGGPKNVEQFF

d_call: .
clone_size: .
v_call: TRBV27
j_call: TRBJ2-3
cdr3_nt: TGTGCCAGCAGTCCCAGGGTCAGTGGGACAGATACGCAGTATTTT
cdr3_aa: CASSPRVSGTDTQYF

d_call: .
clone_size: .
v_call: TRBV2
j_call: TRBJ1-3
cdr3_nt: TGTGCCAGCAGTGAAGAGGGGATAGGCTCTGGAAACACCATATATTTT
cdr3_aa: CASSEEGIGSGNTIYF

d_call: TRBD1
clone_size: .
v_call: TRBV29-1
j_call: TRBJ2-1
cdr3_nt: TGCAGCGGCCAAACTGACAGGGCTTACAATGAGCAGTTCTTC
cdr3_aa: CSGQTDRAYNEQFF

d_call: .
clone_size: .
v_call: TRBV10-2
j_call: TRBJ2-5
cdr3_nt: TGCGCCAGCAGTGTAAACTATCCTCAAGAGACCCAGTACTTC
cdr3_aa: CASSVNYPQETQYF